The 27 T cell receptor beta chains in this list originate from one sample, sequenced in a study of sequential checkpoint blockade in melanoma. Described treatment: randomized to nivolumab then ipilimumab (arm A) or the reverse (arm B). Generated by immunoSEQ multiplex PCR, the TCRdb table keeps only in-frame clones and is missing some. The sample holds 18,000 or so clones, over 60% seen once. Specimen: CD8+ T cells sorted from blood (inferred from file names), collected from a patient given nivolumab and ipilimumab in sequence. Source of these receptors: a human donor with melanoma.

This chain links TRBV5-6 with TRBJ2-7; possible D gene TRBD2, 6 bases. V dropped 0 bases and J dropped 5 bases, with 18 bases sitting between them. The CDR3 consists of 16 residues. CDR1 is SGHDT and CDR2 is YYEEEE in the germline V gene. CDR3 in amino acids: CASSLGPSVGAHEQYF. In nucleotides, the CDR3 is TGTGCCAGCAGCTTGGGTCCTAGCGTCGGGGCGCACGAGCAGTACTTC.

The chain recombines TRBV7-9 with TRBJ1-1; TRBD1 is a possible D gene (5 bases). The CDR3 has 15 residues. V lost 5 bases and J 0 bases, leaving 13 bases between the germline ends. Germline V gives CDR1 SEHNR, CDR2 FQNEAQ (reference sequence). CDR3 residues: CASSRWQGMNTEAFF. The DNA for the CDR3 is TGTGCCAGCAGCCGCTGGCAGGGAATGAACACTGAAGCTTTCTTT.

V and J are TRBV14 and TRBJ2-1, with a possible D match to TRBD2 (6 bases). Germline V gives CDR1 SGHDN, CDR2 FVKESK. The ends were cut back, 4 bases at V and 3 bases at J, with 13 bases in the middle. The CDR3 has 15 residues. DNA for the CDR3: TGTGCCAGCAGCCCACCGGGGGAGATCTACAATGAGCAGTTCTTC. The encoded protein is CASSPPGEIYNEQFF.

The chain joins TRBV5-6 to TRBJ1-4; D not resolved. The CDR3 sequence is 15 residues long. Trimming took off 4 bases at V and 5 bases at J, with 15 bases between the two ends. Germline V gene sequence: CDR1 SGHDT, CDR2 YYEEEE. This CDR3 is CASSPVGSRNEKLFF. The DNA for the CDR3 is TGTGCCAGCAGCCCCGTTGGTTCGAGGAATGAAAAACTGTTTTTT.

The sample holds a few counts of this clone. This chain links TRBV10-2 with TRBJ2-6; 8 bases map to TRBD1. The CDR3 loop spans 14 amino acids. With V trimmed by 9 bases and J by 2 bases, 3 bases remained unmatched. The germline gives CDR1 WSHSY, CDR2 SAAADI. CDR3 region: CASAGGAGANVLTF. DNA of the CDR3: TGCGCCAGTGCAGGGGGCGCTGGGGCCAACGTCCTGACTTTC.

Here the CDR3 reads CASSLLQGGLGEKLFF. The CDR3 DNA reads TGTGCCAGCAGCTTACTCCAAGGGGGTTTGGGGGAAAAACTGTTTTTT. This chain connects TRBV7-9 to TRBJ1-4; possible D gene TRBD1, 6 bases. The ends were cut back, 2 bases at V and 8 bases at J, with 18 bases in the middle. Per germline, CDR1 SEHNR and CDR2 FQNEAQ (reference sequence). The length of the CDR3 is 16 residues.

The rearrangement joins TRBV30 to TRBJ2-7, with no clear D. V was shortened by 0 bases and J by 1 base, with 10 bases between the two germline ends. The CDR3 sequence is 14 residues long. Germline V gives CDR1 GTSNPN, CDR2 SVGIG (reference sequence). CDR3 region: CAWSVRPTSYEQYF. In nucleotides, the CDR3 is TGTGCCTGGAGTGTACGCCCGACTTCCTACGAGCAGTACTTC.

In the case of this clone: Within the sample, other DNA sequences also encode this same CDR3. This chain joins TRBV5-6 and TRBJ1-1; D not resolved. Trimming shortened V by 1 base and J by 8 bases, and 15 bases separated the two germline ends. The CDR3 runs 14 residues. In germline, CDR1 is SGHDT, CDR2 YYEEEE. Here the CDR3 DNA reads TGTGCCAGCAGCTTGAATAAGAGGTTGGCCGAAGCTTTCTTT. Residues: CASSLNKRLAEAFF.

V is TRBV9 and J is TRBJ1-3, with D perhaps TRBD1 (5 bases). V was trimmed by 0 bases and J by 0 bases, leaving 7 bases between them. The CDR3 totals 15 residues. Germline V gives CDR1 SGDLS, CDR2 YYNGEE. CDR3 nucleotide sequence: TGTGCCAGCAGCGTAGTGGGGGGCTCTGGAAACACCATATATTTT. It is translated as CASSVVGGSGNTIYF.

This rearrangement joins TRBV9 to TRBJ1-5; the match to TRBD1 covers 11 bases. The V gene end was trimmed by 3 bases and the J gene end by 4 bases; junction bases not matched to a gene: 6. CDR1 and CDR2 (germline): SGDLS, YYNGEE. This CDR3 comprises 16 residues. CDR3 sequence (DNA): TGTGCCAGCAGCGCGGGGACAGGGGGGGGTAATCAGCCCCAGCATTTT. Translating gives CASSAGTGGGNQPQHF.

This chain joins TRBV5-6 and TRBJ1-2; 12 nucleotides line up with TRBD1. Germline loops: CDR1 SGHDT, CDR2 YYEEEE. This CDR3 region has 16 residues. The junction had 13 bases not matched to a gene; V was cut back by 5 bases and J by 8 bases. CDR3 sequence reads: CASSYPPGTGGRGYTF. CDR3 DNA: TGTGCCAGCAGTTACCCACCCGGGACAGGGGGCAGAGGCTACACCTTC.

V usage is TRBV6-6 and J usage is TRBJ2-7, with D maybe TRBD2 (6 bases). The CDR3 consists of 14 residues. Germline V gene data show CDR1 as MNHNY and CDR2 as SVGAGI (reference sequence). Trimming stripped 6 bases from V and 1 base from J, with 13 bases between. DNA for the CDR3: TGTGCCAGCAGCTGGGGACTGCAATCCTACGAGCAGTACTTC. Translation gives CASSWGLQSYEQYF.

The chain combines TRBV5-4 with TRBJ2-3; D is possibly TRBD2 (5 bases). The CDR3 is 13 residues long. Trimming took off 5 bases at V and 3 bases at J, with 10 bases between the two ends. The germline gives CDR1 SGHNT, CDR2 YYREEE (reference sequence). The CDR3 reads CASSLWETDTQYF. The CDR3 region has the DNA TGTGCCAGCAGTTTGTGGGAGACAGATACGCAGTATTTT. The variable domain in full, with the rest retrieved from reference TRBV5-4 and TRBJ2-3, is ETGVTQSPTHLIKTRGQQVTLRCSSQSGHNTVSWYQQALGQGPQFIFQYYREEENGRGNFPPRFSGLQFPNYSSELNVNALELDDSALYLCASSLWETDTQYFGPGTRLTVL.

In this sample, this clone turned up a few times. It differs at one base from a far larger clone, so likely a read error. The chain uses TRBV2 and TRBJ1-4, with D hard to call. Trimming took off 5 bases at V and 0 bases at J, with 10 bases between the two ends. Germline CDR1 SNHLY, CDR2 FYNNEI. The CDR3 extends over 15 amino acids. The CDR3 sequence is CASSYEGATNEKLFF. For the CDR3, the DNA is TGTGCCAGCAGTTACGAGGGAGCAACTAATGAAAAACTGTTTTTT.

V usage is TRBV10-1 and J usage is TRBJ2-7; D possibly corresponds to TRBD2 (6 bases). CDR1 and CDR2 from the germline V gene are WNHNN and SYGVQD (reference sequence). V was trimmed by 6 bases and J by 5 bases, leaving 20 bases between them. This CDR3 contains 15 residues. CDR3 residues: CASSLHRDRGNEQYF. The CDR3 DNA is TGCGCCAGCAGCCTCCACCGGGACCGGGGGAACGAGCAGTACTTC.

V gene TRBV10-3 combines with J gene TRBJ2-7, with 9 bases matching TRBD1. The germline V gene has CDR1 ENHRY and CDR2 SYGVKD. The CDR3 is 13 amino acids. V lost 6 bases, J lost 3 bases, and 3 bases stayed unmatched. In DNA, the CDR3 is TGTGCCATCAGCGGGGACAGGGACTACGAGCAGTACTTC. Encoded protein: CAISGDRDYEQYF.

The chain is built from TRBV7-8 and TRBJ2-7; TRBD2 aligns across 12 bases. Germline V gene lookup returns CDR1 SGHVS and CDR2 FQNEAQ. V was clipped by 3 bases and J by 2 bases; unmatched bases: 8. The CDR3 spans 17 residues. CDR3 nucleotide sequence: TGTGCCAGCAGCTTCAAGACGAGGACTAGCGGGGCCTACGAGCAGTACTTC. It codes for CASSFKTRTSGAYEQYF.

The CDR3: CASSPTPGLYEQYF. In DNA, the CDR3 is TGTGCCAGCAGCCCCACACCAGGCTTATACGAGCAGTACTTC. J is TRBJ2-7 and V is TRBV5-6; D is unclear. Germline values: CDR1 SGHDT, CDR2 YYEEEE. V was trimmed by 4 bases and J by 4 bases, leaving 15 bases between them. The CDR3 runs 14 residues. Together with reference TRBV5-6 and TRBJ2-7, the CDR3 gives the full variable domain: DAGVTQSPTHLIKTRGQQVTLRCSPKSGHDTVSWYQQALGQGPQFIFQYYEEEERQRGNFPDRFSGHQFPNYSSELNVNALLLGDSALYLCASSPTPGLYEQYFGPGTRLTVT.

Worth noting for this clone: At one boundary the junction diverges from the germline segment, which might be a read error. The chain links TRBV9 to TRBJ1-1; D call uncertain. Germline V CDR1 and CDR2: SGDLS, YYNGEE. This CDR3 is 14 amino acids long. The CDR3 spells CASSVGGGNAEAFF. In nucleotides, the CDR3 is TGTGCCAGCAGCGTAGGTGGAGGGAACGCTGAAGCTTTCTTT.

This clone has only a few counts. The chain combines TRBV7-8 with TRBJ1-2, with 9 bases identical to TRBD1. Germline V lookup: CDR1 SGHVS, CDR2 FQNEAQ. This CDR3 region has 18 residues. Losses at the gene ends were 1 base for V and 0 bases for J; bases not matched to a gene: 9. The CDR3 bases are TGTGCCAGCAGCTTAGGAGGACAGGGGCGCGGATCTAACTATGGCTACACCTTC. Amino acids: CASSLGGQGRGSNYGYTF.

The chain combines TRBV5-8 with TRBJ2-5; 7 bases are shared with TRBD1. V gave up 3 bases and J gave up 3 bases; unmatched junction bases: 8. CDR1 is SGHTS, CDR2 YDEGEE, per germline. CDR3 length equals 15 residues. The CDR3 DNA follows: TGTGCCAGCAGCTCGGACAGGAGCTATAAAGAGACCCAGTACTTC. This translates into CASSSDRSYKETQYF.

Note on this clone: This may come from a read error, since a much larger clone is one base off. This sample also contains other DNA sequences that code for the same CDR3. The chain links TRBV5-8 to TRBJ1-5; possible D gene TRBD1, 6 bases. Germline V CDR1 and CDR2: SGHTS, YDEGEE. CDR3 size: 15 residues. Trimming left V 4 bases short and J 0 bases short, with 11 bases between. The CDR3 sequence is CASSPGQYSNQPQHF. In nucleotides, the CDR3 is TGTGCCAGCAGCCCCGGACAGTATAGCAATCAGCCCCAGCATTTT.

This clone was observed a handful of times. J is TRBJ1-4 and V is TRBV4-1, with 9 bases that match TRBD1. This CDR3 region has 14 residues. V shed 3 bases and J 5 bases; nucleotides not matched to a gene: 1. Germline CDR1 MGHRA, CDR2 YSYEKL. CDR3 amino acids: CASSQGTGNEKLFF. CDR3 coding DNA: TGCGCCAGCAGCCAGGGGACAGGGAATGAAAAACTGTTTTTT.

The genes are TRBV2 and TRBJ2-7; TRBD2 aligns across 8 bases. V shed 2 bases and J 6 bases; nucleotides not matched to a gene: 9. Germline CDR1 and CDR2: SNHLY and FYNNEI. CDR3 size: 15 residues. The CDR3 sequence is CASSEHSGRGSEQYF. CDR3 nucleotide sequence: TGTGCCAGCAGTGAACACAGCGGGAGAGGTAGCGAGCAGTACTTC.

This chain uses TRBV19 with TRBJ1-5; D possibly corresponds to TRBD1 (5 bases). This CDR3 is built from 17 residues. The germline V gene has CDR1 LNHDA and CDR2 SQIVND (reference sequence). V lost 2 bases, J lost 1 base, and 15 bases lay in between. CDR3 in DNA: TGTGCCAGTAGTATAAGGGTGGGGGGTTGGAGCAATCAGCCCCAGCATTTT. Protein product: CASSIRVGGWSNQPQHF.

This clone was observed a handful of times. The V call is TRBV6-5, the J call TRBJ2-5; 9 bases are shared with TRBD2. The end of the DNA fits TRBJ2-7 better, so the J call may be wrong. CDR1 and CDR2 from the germline V gene are MNHEY and SVGAGI. The CDR3 consists of 15 residues. CDR3 region: CASSSSGASSYEQYF. The CDR3 bases are TGTGCCAGCAGCTCTAGCGGGGCAAGCTCCTACGAGCAGTACTTC.

The chain has TRBV5-1 and TRBJ2-3; 8 positions agree with TRBD1. V was clipped by 4 bases and J by 4 bases; unmatched bases: 5. The CDR3 extends over 14 amino acids. Germline V gene lookup returns CDR1 SGHRS and CDR2 YFSETQ. CDR3 in amino acids: CASSKDRVPDTQYF. CDR3 DNA sequence: TGCGCCAGCAGCAAGGACAGGGTTCCAGATACGCAGTATTTT.